The 2 T cell receptor beta chains below come from one sample, sequenced in a study of T-cell memory formation after mild COVID-19. TCRdb re-called the 5' RACE reads through MiXCR, storing one row per CDR3 protein. The sample lists approximately 30,000 distinct CDR3 sequences, under 8% occurring once. Material: PBMCs or a T cell subset sorted from them (not recorded which). The origin of the receptors is a man aged 18 to 35 who had mild COVID-19 (a few samples of this study predate the infection). Cell type and time point are not known.

The rearrangement joins TRBV7-9 to TRBJ2-1; D gene uncertain. Germline values: CDR1 SEHNR, CDR2 FQNEAQ (reference sequence). This CDR3 is built from 11 residues. Trimming took off 1 base at V and 9 bases at J, with 4 bases between the two ends. The CDR3 loop is CASSLGAEQFF. The CDR3 DNA reads as TGTGCCAGCAGCTTAGGTGCTGAGCAGTTCTTC.

Many counts were recorded for this clonotype. The chain is built from TRBV20-1 and TRBJ1-6; D unresolved. V shed 5 bases and J shed 10 bases, with 12 bases lying between them. Germline V gives CDR1 DFQATT, CDR2 SNEGSKA (reference sequence). The CDR3 is 12 amino acids. The CDR3 DNA is TGCAGTGCTGCCCCGTCGGGGTCACCCCTCCACTTT. Amino acid sequence: CSAAPSGSPLHF.